This is a list of T cell receptor beta chains from one sample in a study of T-cell memory formation after mild COVID-19. Via MiXCR, TCRdb re-called the 5' RACE reads, giving one row per CDR3 protein. The sample records roughly 340,000 distinct CDR3 sequences, 20% to 25% being singletons. Source material: PBMCs or a T cell subset sorted from them (not recorded which). The receptors derive from a young man who had mild COVID-19 (a few samples of this study predate the infection). Cell type and time point are not known. Each CDR3 is given with its conserved first and last residue. D genes are given only for firm matches. The listing skips clone size in some rows; elsewhere it reads once, few, many or a size class.

TRBV7-3	TRBJ1-2	.	.	CASSSAPGVNYGYTF	TGTGCCAGCAGCTCGGCTCCAGGGGTCAACTATGGCTACACCTTC
TRBV7-6	TRBJ1-1	.	.	CASSLDQGLNTEAFF	TGTGCCAGCAGCTTAGATCAGGGGCTGAACACTGAAGCTTTCTTT
TRBV10-3	TRBJ2-1	few	TRBD1	CAISESRGRTGSHEQFF	TGTGCCATCAGTGAGTCGAGGGGGAGGACAGGGTCCCATGAGCAGTTCTTC
TRBV6-1	TRBJ2-7	.	.	CASKVGPGIYEQYF	TGTGCCAGCAAAGTGGGACCAGGGATCTACGAGCAGTACTTC
TRBV20-1	TRBJ1-5	few	.	CSARSGAEIQPQHF	TGCAGTGCTAGAAGTGGTGCGGAGATCCAGCCCCAGCATTTT
TRBV4-1	TRBJ1-5	.	TRBD1	CASSQGGGQGDQPQHF	TGCGCCAGCAGCCAAGGGGGCGGACAGGGTGATCAGCCCCAGCATTTT
TRBV6-5	TRBJ1-6	.	TRBD1	CASRSTGGGSPLHF	TGTGCCAGCAGATCGACAGGGGGCGGTTCACCCCTCCACTTT
TRBV24-1	TRBJ2-2	.	TRBD1	CATSAFRRQGSANTGELFF	TGTGCCACCAGTGCCTTTCGCCGACAGGGTTCGGCGAACACCGGGGAGCTGTTTTTT
TRBV7-8	TRBJ2-5	.	TRBD2	CASRFGPGGIETQYF	TGTGCCAGCAGGTTCGGACCGGGGGGGATAGAGACCCAGTACTTC
TRBV7-9	TRBJ2-4	few	.	CASSFTGSGAKNIQYF	TGTGCCAGCAGCTTTACCGGGAGTGGAGCCAAAAACATTCAGTACTTC
TRBV24-1	TRBJ2-3	.	.	CATSDFSPSTDTQYF	TGTGCCACCAGTGATTTTTCGCCCTCGACAGATACGCAGTATTTT
TRBV27	TRBJ2-1	.	.	CASSLLDRNEQFF	TGTGCCAGCAGTTTGCTCGACAGGAATGAGCAGTTCTTC
TRBV5-6	TRBJ1-6	.	.	CASSAIFSGSYNSPLHF	TGTGCCAGCAGCGCGATCTTCTCCGGCTCCTATAATTCACCCCTCCACTTT
TRBV7-3	TRBJ2-1	few	TRBD1	CASSQTGGWAYNEQFF	TGTGCCAGCAGTCAGACAGGGGGGTGGGCCTACAATGAGCAGTTCTTC
TRBV5-1	TRBJ1-1	few	.	CASSLEGGVRTEAFF	TGCGCCAGCAGCCTGGAGGGGGGCGTACGCACTGAAGCTTTCTTT
TRBV7-2	TRBJ1-2	few	.	CASSAVTEALPGGYTF	TGTGCCAGCAGCGCGGTCACCGAAGCTCTTCCCGGTGGCTACACCTTC
TRBV2	TRBJ1-5	.	.	CASRGWGNQPQHF	TGTGCCAGTAGGGGTTGGGGCAATCAGCCCCAGCATTTT
TRBV6-2/TRBV6-3	TRBJ2-3	.	.	CASSHSFTQYF	TGTGCCAGCAGCCATAGTTTTACGCAGTATTTT
TRBV5-1	TRBJ1-2	many	.	CASSLPGYGYTF	TGCGCCAGCAGCTTGCCTGGGTATGGCTACACCTTC
TRBV7-9	TRBJ1-3	.	TRBD1	CASRHPDRGRGNTIYF	TGTGCCAGCAGGCACCCCGACAGGGGTCGTGGAAACACCATATATTTT
TRBV11-2	TRBJ2-4	few	TRBD1	CASSPRQGFDIQYF	TGTGCCAGCAGCCCCCGACAGGGCTTCGACATTCAGTACTTC
TRBV4-3	TRBJ1-1	few	.	CASSPDPSKNTEAFF	TGCGCCAGCAGCCCCGATCCGTCGAAGAACACTGAAGCTTTCTTT
TRBV7-9	TRBJ2-1	.	TRBD1	CASSFGTGDFF	TGTGCCAGCAGCTTCGGGACAGGGGACTTCTTC
TRBV4-1	TRBJ1-6	.	.	CASSQESGSGSPLHF	TGCGCCAGCAGCCAAGAGTCAGGATCAGGATCACCCCTCCACTTT
TRBV5-1	TRBJ2-4	.	.	CASSLVRWGTSNRTKNIQYF	TGCGCCAGCAGCTTGGTCCGTTGGGGGACATCCAACCGGACCAAAAACATTCAGTACTTC
TRBV4-3	TRBJ1-1	.	.	CASSQDPQPTVEAFF	TGCGCCAGCAGCCAAGATCCTCAACCGACAGTTGAAGCTTTCTTT
TRBV6-2/TRBV6-3	TRBJ2-4	.	.	CASSYAGQLNNIQYF	TGTGCCAGCAGTTACGCGGGGCAATTGAACAACATTCAGTACTTC
TRBV7-2	TRBJ2-7	few	TRBD1	CASSSRPRGRNHEQYF	TGTGCCAGCAGCTCGAGGCCAAGGGGGCGCAACCACGAGCAGTACTTC
TRBV6-2/TRBV6-3	TRBJ1-1	.	.	CASRSVTEAFF	TGTGCCAGCAGGTCGGTCACTGAAGCTTTCTTT
TRBV29-1	TRBJ1-2	few	.	CSARAGTNYGYTF	TGCAGCGCTCGAGCCGGGACAAACTATGGCTACACCTTC
TRBV7-2	TRBJ1-5	few	TRBD1	CASSLYGQGVINQPQHF	TGTGCCAGCAGCTTATATGGGCAGGGGGTAATAAATCAGCCCCAGCATTTT
TRBV7-9	TRBJ2-2	.	.	CASSFPGRRNTGELIF	TGTGCCAGCAGCTTTCCGGGAAGGAGGAACACCGGGGAGCTGATTTTT
TRBV5-1	TRBJ2-3	few	TRBD2	CASSLGTSGDTDTQYF	TGCGCCAGCAGCTTGGGGACTAGCGGGGACACAGATACGCAGTATTTT
TRBV5-1	TRBJ1-1	.	TRBD1	CASTQQGGVNTEAFF	TGCGCCAGCACCCAACAGGGGGGGGTGAACACTGAAGCTTTCTTT
TRBV23-1	TRBJ1-5	.	.	CASSQRGGRLLQPQHF	TGCGCCAGCAGTCAAAGGGGGGGGCGGTTGCTCCAGCCCCAGCATTTT
TRBV7-9	TRBJ2-2	.	.	CASSGSPETGELFF	TGTGCCAGCAGCGGGTCCCCGGAGACCGGGGAGCTGTTTTTT
TRBV4-3	TRBJ1-2	few	.	CASSNGTYNYGYTF	TGCGCCAGCAGCAACGGGACATATAACTATGGCTACACCTTC